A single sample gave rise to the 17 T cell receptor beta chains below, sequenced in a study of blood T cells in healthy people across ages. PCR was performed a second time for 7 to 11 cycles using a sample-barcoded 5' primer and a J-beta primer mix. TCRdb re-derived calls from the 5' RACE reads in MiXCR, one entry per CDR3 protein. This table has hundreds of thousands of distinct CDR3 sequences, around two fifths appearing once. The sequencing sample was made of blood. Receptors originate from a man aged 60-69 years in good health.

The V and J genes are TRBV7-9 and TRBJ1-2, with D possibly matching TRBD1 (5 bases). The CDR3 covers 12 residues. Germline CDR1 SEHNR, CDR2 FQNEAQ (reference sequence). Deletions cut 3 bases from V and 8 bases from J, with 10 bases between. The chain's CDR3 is CASSFGARGYTF. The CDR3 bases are TGTGCCAGCAGCTTCGGGGCGCGAGGCTACACCTTC.

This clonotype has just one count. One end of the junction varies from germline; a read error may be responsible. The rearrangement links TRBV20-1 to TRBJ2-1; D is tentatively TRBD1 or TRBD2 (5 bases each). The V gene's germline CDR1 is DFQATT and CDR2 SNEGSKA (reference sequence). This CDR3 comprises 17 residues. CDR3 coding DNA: TGTAGTGCTGTACAACCGGGACCCAGGAGCTCCTACAATGAGCAGTTCTTC. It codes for CSAVQPGPRSSYNEQFF.

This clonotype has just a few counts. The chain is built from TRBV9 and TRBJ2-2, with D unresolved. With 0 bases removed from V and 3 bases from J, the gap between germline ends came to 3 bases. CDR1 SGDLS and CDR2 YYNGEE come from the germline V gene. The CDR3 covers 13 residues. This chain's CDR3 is CASSVVDTGELFF. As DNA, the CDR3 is TGTGCCAGCAGCGTAGTTGACACCGGGGAGCTGTTTTTT.

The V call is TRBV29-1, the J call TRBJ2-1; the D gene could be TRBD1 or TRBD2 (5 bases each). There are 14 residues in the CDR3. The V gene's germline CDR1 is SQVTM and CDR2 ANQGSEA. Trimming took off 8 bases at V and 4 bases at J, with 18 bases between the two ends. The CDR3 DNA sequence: TGCAGCAGCCGATTAGGGGACCCGTACAATGAGCAGTTCTTC. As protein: CSSRLGDPYNEQFF.

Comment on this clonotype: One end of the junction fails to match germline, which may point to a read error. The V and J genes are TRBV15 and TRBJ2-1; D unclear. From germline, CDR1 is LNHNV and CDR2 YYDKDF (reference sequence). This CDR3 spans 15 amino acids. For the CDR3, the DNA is TGTGCCACCAGCAGAGAGGGGTGGCGGAACAAGGAGCAGTTCTTC. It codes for CATSREGWRNKEQFF.

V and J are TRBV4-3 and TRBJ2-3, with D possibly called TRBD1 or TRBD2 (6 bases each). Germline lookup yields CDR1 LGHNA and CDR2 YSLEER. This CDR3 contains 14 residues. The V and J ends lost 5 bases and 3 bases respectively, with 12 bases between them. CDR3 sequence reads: CASSYQGGTDTQYF. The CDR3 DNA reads TGCGCCAGCAGCTACCAAGGGGGGACAGATACGCAGTATTTT.

Here the CDR3 DNA reads TGTGCCAGCAGTCCCCTGGAGGGCTCCTATAATTCACCCCTCCACTTT. Amino acids: CASSPLEGSYNSPLHF. V and J are TRBV28 and TRBJ1-6; D is unresolved. The CDR3 is 16 amino acids. The V end lost 5 bases, the J end lost 0 bases, and 11 bases lay between the germline ends. Germline CDR1 is MDHEN and CDR2 is SYDVKM.

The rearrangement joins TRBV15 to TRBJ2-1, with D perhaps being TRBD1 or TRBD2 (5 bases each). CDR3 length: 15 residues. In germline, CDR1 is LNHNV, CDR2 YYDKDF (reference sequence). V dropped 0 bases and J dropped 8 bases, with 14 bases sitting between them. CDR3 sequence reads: CATSRDVGSGHEQFF. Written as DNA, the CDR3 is TGTGCCACCAGCAGAGATGTAGGCTCGGGACATGAGCAGTTCTTC.

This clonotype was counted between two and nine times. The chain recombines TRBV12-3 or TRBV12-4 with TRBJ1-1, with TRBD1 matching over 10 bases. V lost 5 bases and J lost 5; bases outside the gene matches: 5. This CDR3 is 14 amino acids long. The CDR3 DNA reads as TGTGCCAGCAGTGTCGACAGGGGGCAAACTGAAGCTTTCTTT. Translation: CASSVDRGQTEAFF.

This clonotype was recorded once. This chain's CDR3 is CASSSVREDQPQHF. CDR3 DNA sequence: TGTGCCAGCAGCTCCGTAAGAGAGGATCAGCCCCAGCATTTT. The chain has TRBV7-9 and TRBJ1-5; D remains unclear. The length of the CDR3 is 14 residues. Germline CDR1 is SEHNR and CDR2 is FQNEAQ (reference sequence). Trimming pared 4 bases from V and 5 bases from J, leaving 12 bases between.

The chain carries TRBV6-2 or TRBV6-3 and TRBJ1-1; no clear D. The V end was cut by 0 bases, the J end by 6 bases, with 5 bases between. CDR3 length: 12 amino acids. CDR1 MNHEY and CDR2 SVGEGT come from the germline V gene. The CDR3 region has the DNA TGTGCCAGCAGTTACTCTTGGGCTGAAGCTTTCTTT. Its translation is CASSYSWAEAFF.

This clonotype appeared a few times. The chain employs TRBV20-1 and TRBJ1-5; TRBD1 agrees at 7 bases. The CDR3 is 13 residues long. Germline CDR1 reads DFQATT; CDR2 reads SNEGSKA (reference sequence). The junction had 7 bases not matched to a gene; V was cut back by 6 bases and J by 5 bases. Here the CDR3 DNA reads TGCAGTGCAGGGGACAGAGCCTATCAGCCCCAGCATTTT. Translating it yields CSAGDRAYQPQHF.

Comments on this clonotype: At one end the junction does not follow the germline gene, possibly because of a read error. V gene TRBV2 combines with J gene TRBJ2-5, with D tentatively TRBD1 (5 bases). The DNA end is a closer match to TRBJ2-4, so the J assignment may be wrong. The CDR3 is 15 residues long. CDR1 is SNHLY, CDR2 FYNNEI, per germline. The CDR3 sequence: CANSEGSGYKNIQYF. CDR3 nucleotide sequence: TGTGCCAACAGTGAAGGTTCAGGGTACAAAAACATTCAGTACTTC.

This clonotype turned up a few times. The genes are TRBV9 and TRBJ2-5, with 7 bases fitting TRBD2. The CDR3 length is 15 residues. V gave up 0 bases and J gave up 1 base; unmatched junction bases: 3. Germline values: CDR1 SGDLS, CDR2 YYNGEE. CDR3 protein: CASSVGGSSQETQYF. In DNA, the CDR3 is TGTGCCAGCAGCGTAGGCGGGAGTAGCCAAGAGACCCAGTACTTC.

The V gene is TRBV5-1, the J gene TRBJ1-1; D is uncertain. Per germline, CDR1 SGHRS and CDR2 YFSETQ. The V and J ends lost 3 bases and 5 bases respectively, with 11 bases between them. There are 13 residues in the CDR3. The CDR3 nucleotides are TGCGCCAGCAGCTGGCTGGTTCAGACTGAAGCTTTCTTT. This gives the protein CASSWLVQTEAFF.

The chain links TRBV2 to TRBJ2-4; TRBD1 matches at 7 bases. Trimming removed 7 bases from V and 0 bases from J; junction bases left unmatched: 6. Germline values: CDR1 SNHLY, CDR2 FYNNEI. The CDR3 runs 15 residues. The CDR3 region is CASTLDRLAKNIQYF. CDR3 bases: TGTGCCAGCACCCTGGACAGGCTAGCCAAAAACATTCAGTACTTC.

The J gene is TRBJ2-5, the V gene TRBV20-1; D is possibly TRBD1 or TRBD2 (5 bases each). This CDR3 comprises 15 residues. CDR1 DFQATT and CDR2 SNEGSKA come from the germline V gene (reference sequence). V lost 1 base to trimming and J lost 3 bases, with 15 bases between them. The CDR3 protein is CSARGLRDEEETQYF. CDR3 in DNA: TGCAGTGCTAGAGGGCTCCGGGACGAAGAAGAGACCCAGTACTTC.